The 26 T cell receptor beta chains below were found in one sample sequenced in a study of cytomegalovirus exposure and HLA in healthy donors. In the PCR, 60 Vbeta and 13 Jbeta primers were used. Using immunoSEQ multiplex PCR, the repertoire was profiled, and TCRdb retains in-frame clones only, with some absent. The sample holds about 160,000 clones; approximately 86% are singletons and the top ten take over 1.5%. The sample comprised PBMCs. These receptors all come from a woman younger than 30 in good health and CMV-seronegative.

The CDR3 loop is CASSSIYEQYF. CDR3 in DNA: TGTGCCAGCAGTTCCATCTACGAGCAGTACTTC. The rearrangement joins TRBV6-5 to TRBJ2-7; D unresolved. Germline V CDR1 and CDR2: MNHEY, SVGAGI. V was pared by 4 bases and J by 3 bases, with 4 bases between. CDR3 length: 11 amino acids.

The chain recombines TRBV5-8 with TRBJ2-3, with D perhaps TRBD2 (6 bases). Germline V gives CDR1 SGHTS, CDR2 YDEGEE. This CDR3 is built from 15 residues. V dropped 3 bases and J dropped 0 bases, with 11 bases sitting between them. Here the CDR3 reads CASSSGTLSTDTQYF. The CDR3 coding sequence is TGTGCCAGCAGCTCCGGGACTTTAAGCACAGATACGCAGTATTTT.

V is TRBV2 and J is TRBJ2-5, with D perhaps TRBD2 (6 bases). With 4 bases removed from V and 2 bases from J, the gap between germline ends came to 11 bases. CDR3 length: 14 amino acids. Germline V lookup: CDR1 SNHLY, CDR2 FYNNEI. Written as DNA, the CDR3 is TGTGCCAGCAGTGGTTACGGACTACAAGAGACCCAGTACTTC. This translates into CASSGYGLQETQYF.

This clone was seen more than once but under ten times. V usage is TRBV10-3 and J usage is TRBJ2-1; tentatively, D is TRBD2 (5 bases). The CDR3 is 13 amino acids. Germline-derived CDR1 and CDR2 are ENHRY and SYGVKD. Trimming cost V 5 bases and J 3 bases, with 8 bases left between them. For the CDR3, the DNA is TGTGCCATCAGTCCGGGGATCTACAATGAGCAGTTCTTC. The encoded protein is CAISPGIYNEQFF.

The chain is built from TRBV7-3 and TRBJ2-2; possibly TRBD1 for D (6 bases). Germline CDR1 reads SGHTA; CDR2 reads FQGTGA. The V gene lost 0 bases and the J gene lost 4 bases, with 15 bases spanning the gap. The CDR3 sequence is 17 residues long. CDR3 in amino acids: CASSLTRSGAVTGELFF. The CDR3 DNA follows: TGTGCCAGCAGCTTAACGCGGTCAGGGGCGGTCACCGGGGAGCTGTTTTTT.

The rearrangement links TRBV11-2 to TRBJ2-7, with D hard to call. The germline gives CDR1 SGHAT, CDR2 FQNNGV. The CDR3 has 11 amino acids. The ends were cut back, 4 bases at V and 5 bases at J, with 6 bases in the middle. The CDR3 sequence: CASSSPNEQYF. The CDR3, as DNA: TGTGCCAGCAGCTCCCCAAACGAGCAGTACTTC.

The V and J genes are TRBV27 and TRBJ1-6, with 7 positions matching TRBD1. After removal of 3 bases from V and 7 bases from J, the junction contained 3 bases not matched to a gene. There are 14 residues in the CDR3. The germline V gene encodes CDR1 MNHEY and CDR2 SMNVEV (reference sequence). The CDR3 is CASSFPDRNSPLHF. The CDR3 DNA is TGTGCCAGCAGTTTCCCGGACAGGAATTCACCCCTCCACTTT.

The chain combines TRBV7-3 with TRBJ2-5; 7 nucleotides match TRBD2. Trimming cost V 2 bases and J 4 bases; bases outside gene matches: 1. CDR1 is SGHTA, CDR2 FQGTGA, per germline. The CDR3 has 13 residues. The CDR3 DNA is TGTGCCAGCAGCTTAGCGGGAGTAGAGACCCAGTACTTC. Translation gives CASSLAGVETQYF.

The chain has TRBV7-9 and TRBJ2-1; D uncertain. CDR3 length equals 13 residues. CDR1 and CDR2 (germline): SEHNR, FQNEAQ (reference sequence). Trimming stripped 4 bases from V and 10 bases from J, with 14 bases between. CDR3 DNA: TGTGCCAGCAGCTCTCCCGCTACTACCGAGCAGTTCTTC. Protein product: CASSSPATTEQFF.

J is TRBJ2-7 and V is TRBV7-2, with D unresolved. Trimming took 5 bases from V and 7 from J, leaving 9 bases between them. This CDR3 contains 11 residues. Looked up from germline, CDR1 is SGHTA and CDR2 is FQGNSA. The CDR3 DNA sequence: TGTGCCAGCAGCCTAGATAATGAGCAGTACTTC. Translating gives CASSLDNEQYF.

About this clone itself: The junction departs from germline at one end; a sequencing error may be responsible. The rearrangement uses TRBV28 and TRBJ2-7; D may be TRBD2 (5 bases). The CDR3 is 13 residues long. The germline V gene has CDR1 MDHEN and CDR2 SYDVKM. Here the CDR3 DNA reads TGCCCAACGAGGACTCGTGACACCTACGAGCAGTACTTC. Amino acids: CPTRTRDTYEQYF. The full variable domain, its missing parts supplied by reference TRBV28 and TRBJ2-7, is DVKVTQSSRYLVKRTGEKVFLECVQDMDHENMFWYRQDPGLGLRLIYFSYDVKMKEKGDIPEGYSVSREKKERFSLILESASTNQTSMYLCPTRTRDTYEQYFGPGTRLTVT.

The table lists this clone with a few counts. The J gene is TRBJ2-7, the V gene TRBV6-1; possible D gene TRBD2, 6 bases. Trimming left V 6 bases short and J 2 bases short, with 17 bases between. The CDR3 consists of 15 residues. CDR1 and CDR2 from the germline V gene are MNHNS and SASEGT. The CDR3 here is CASSAEGNLAYEQYF. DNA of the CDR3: TGTGCCAGCAGCGCGGAGGGTAATCTTGCCTACGAGCAGTACTTC.

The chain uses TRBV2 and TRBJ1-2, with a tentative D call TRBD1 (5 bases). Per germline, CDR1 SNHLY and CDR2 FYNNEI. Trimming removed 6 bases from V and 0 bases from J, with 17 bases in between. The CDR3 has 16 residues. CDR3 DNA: TGTGCCAGCAGCATATCAGGGAGGCGAGCTAACTATGGCTACACCTTC. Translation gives CASSISGRRANYGYTF.

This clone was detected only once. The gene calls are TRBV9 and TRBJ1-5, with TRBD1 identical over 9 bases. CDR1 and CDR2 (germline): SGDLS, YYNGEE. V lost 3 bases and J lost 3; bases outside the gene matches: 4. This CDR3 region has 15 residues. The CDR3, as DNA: TGTGCCAGCAGCGCCGGGACAGGGAACAATCAGCCCCAGCATTTT. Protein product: CASSAGTGNNQPQHF.

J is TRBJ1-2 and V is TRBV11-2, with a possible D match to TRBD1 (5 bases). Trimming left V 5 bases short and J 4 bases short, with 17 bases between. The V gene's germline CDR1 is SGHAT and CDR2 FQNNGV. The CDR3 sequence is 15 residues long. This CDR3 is CASSPGGSEFYGYTF. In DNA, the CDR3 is TGTGCCAGCAGCCCCGGGGGATCGGAATTCTATGGCTACACCTTC.

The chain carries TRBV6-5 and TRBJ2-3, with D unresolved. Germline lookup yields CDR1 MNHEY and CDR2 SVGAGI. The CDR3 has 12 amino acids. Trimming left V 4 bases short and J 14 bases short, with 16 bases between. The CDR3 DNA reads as TGTGCCAGCAGTTCGTCTACCTATAATCCGTATTTT. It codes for CASSSSTYNPYF.

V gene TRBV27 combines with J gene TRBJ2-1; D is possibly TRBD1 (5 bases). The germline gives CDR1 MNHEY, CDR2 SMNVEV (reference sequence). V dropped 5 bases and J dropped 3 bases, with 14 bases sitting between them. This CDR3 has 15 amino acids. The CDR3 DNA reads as TGTGCCAGCAGTCCACAGGCCCCTCGCTACAATGAGCAGTTCTTC. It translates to CASSPQAPRYNEQFF.

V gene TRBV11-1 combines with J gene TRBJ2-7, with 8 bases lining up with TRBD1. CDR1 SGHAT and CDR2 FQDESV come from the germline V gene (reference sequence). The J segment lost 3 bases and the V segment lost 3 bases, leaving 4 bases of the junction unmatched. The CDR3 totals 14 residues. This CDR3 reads CASSLTGEYYEQYF. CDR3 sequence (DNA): TGTGCCAGCAGCTTGACAGGGGAATACTACGAGCAGTACTTC.

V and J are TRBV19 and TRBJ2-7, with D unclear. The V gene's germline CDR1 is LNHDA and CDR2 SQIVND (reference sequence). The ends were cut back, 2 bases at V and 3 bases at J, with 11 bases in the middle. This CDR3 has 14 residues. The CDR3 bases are TGTGCCAGTAGTATATCGAGCGTTGGCTACGAGCAGTACTTC. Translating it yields CASSISSVGYEQYF.

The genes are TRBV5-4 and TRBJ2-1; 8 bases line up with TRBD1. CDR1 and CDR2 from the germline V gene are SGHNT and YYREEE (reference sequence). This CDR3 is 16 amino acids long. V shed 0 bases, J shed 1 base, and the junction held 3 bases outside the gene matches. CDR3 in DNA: TGTGCCAGCAGCTTGGGACAGGGGCTTTCCTACAATGAGCAGTTCTTC. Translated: CASSLGQGLSYNEQFF.

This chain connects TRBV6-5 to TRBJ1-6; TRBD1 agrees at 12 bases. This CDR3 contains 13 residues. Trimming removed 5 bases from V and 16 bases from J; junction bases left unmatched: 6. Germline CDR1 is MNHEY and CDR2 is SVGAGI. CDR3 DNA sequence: TGTGCCAGCAGTCCGCAGGGACAGGGGGCTCTCCACTTT. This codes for CASSPQGQGALHF.

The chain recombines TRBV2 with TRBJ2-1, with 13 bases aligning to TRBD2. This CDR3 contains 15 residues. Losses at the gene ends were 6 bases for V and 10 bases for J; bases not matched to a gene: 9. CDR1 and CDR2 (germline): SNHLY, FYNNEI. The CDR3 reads CASSQLAGGPGEQFF. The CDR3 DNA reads TGTGCCAGCAGCCAACTAGCGGGAGGGCCCGGGGAGCAGTTCTTC.

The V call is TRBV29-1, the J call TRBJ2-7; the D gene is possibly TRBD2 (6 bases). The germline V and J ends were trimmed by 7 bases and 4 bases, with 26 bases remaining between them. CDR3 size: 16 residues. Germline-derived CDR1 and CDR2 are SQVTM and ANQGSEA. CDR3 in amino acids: CSAVKPTSGTGYEQYF. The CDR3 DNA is TGCAGCGCCGTAAAGCCCACTTCCGGGACTGGTTACGAGCAGTACTTC.

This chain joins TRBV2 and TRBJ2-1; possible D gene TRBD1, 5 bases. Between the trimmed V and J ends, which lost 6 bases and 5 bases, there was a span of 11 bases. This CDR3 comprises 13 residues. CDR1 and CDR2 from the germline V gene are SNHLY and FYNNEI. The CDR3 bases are TGTGCCAGCAGCAGGGAAGCAGACAATGAGCAGTTCTTC. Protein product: CASSREADNEQFF.

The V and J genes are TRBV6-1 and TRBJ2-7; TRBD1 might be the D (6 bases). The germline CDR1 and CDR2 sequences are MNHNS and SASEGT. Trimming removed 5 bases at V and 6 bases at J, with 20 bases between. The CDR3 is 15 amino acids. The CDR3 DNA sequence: TGTGCCAGCAGTACTGGGACATCCCACGTGGGCGAGCAGTACTTC. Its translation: CASSTGTSHVGEQYF.

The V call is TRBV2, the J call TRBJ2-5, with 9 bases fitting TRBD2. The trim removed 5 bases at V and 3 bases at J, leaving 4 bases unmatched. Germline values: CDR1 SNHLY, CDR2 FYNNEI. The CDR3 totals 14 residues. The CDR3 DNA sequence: TGTGCCAGCAGTTATAGCGGGGGAAAAGAGACCCAGTACTTC. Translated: CASSYSGGKETQYF.